This TCR beta chain was obtained from a study of immune evolution from preneoplasia to lung adenocarcinoma. Study-level information: HLA loss of heterozygosity: 5.5% to 8.5% AIS, about 15% MIA, approximately 31% ADC, none AAH.

Germline CDR1 is ENHRY and CDR2 is SYGVKD. V lost 0 bases and J 7 bases, leaving 8 bases between the germline ends. The CDR3 consists of 13 residues. Measured with immunoSEQ multiplex PCR; TCRdb has only the in-frame clones, and not every one. The table records around 4,000 clones, 80% of them present only once. This TCR derives from a person between 70 and 80 years old with lung adenocarcinoma. The chain recombines TRBV10-3 with TRBJ2-3; D remains unclear. Source material: FFPE lung adenocarcinoma in situ tissue. This CDR3 reads CAISESLTNTQYF. The CDR3 nucleotides are TGTGCCATCAGTGAGTCGCTGACAAATACGCAGTATTTT.